This T cell receptor beta chain comes out of a study of control samples from healthy donors and cancer patients. Sequenced by immunoSEQ multiplex PCR; TCRdb stores in-frame clones only, minus some. Of about 84,000 clones listed, roughly 88% were seen once; the top ten hold 9.5% to 13%. As for this clone: The same CDR3 arises from other DNA sequences in this sample as well.

The CDR3 loop spans 15 amino acids. V lost 0 bases and J 2 bases, leaving 12 bases between the germline ends. Per germline, CDR1 SGHRS and CDR2 YFSETQ. Sample: PBMCs. The source is a man in his sixties with head and neck cancer. The chain employs TRBV5-1 and TRBJ2-7, with TRBD2 as a possible D gene (6 bases). Written as DNA, the CDR3 is TGCGCCAGCAGCTTGGGAGGGAGGACCACCTACGAGCAGTACTTC. Protein product: CASSLGGRTTYEQYF.